Here is one T cell receptor beta chain with its context. What it recognizes is unknown. The entry originates in a study of shared clonotypes between healthy human individuals. Naivety among CD8 cells was defined by CD45RO negativity and positive CCR7 selection, thereby excluding terminally differentiated effector memory CD45RA+ cells. Findings of the study overall: Around 5.3% of naive CD4 clonotypes were shared across a few donors.

Germline CDR1 and CDR2: MDHEN and SYDVKM. The CDR3 sequence is 15 residues long. Trimming removed 7 bases from V and 5 bases from J, with 17 bases in between. The assay was immunoSEQ multiplex PCR, and TCRdb's table has in-frame clones only and misses some. The data show hundreds of thousands of clones, with roughly 95% seen just once and over 0.09% held by the top ten. The sequenced sample consisted of naive CD8+ T cells sorted from blood. The rearrangement uses TRBV28 and TRBJ2-2; D is perhaps TRBD1 (6 bases). The sequence derives from a woman between 25 and 40 years old in good health. The CDR3 DNA reads as TGTGCCAGCAATGTGAGAGGGGGTATGACCGGGGAGCTGTTTTTT. Amino acids: CASNVRGGMTGELFF.